Following are 14 T cell receptor beta chains from one sample sequenced in a study of T and B cells in COVID-19 patients. From blood, about 250-550 ng of genomic DNA served as TRB template. BIOMED2 TRB-A/B primer pools were used in multiplex TRB PCR. In TCRdb, the multiplex PCR reads were re-called with MiXCR into one record per CDR3 protein. The table lists about 5,200 distinct CDR3 sequences, 15% to 20% of them singletons. The sequenced material came from blood. These receptors were obtained from a human donor who had recovered from COVID-19.

In its sample, this clonotype was seen many times. V and J are TRBV20-1 and TRBJ2-5; TRBD2 matches 14 bases. CDR3 length: 16 residues. Germline lookup yields CDR1 DFQATT and CDR2 SNEGSKA (reference sequence). After removal of 4 bases from V and 1 base from J, the junction contained 5 bases not matched to a gene. The CDR3 region is CSATRTSGGIQETQYF. The CDR3 DNA reads TGCAGTGCTACCCGGACTAGCGGGGGGATCCAAGAGACCCAGTACTTC.

In DNA form, the CDR3 reads TGCAGTGCTAGGCATAGGGGGCGAGGGGCGCTCTCCTACGAGCAGTACTTC. Translated: CSARHRGRGALSYEQYF. The J gene is TRBJ2-7, the V gene TRBV20-1; 7 positions agree with TRBD1. CDR3 length: 17 amino acids. Losses at the gene ends were 3 bases for V and 0 bases for J; bases not matched to a gene: 14. Germline V gene data show CDR1 as DFQATT and CDR2 as SNEGSKA (reference sequence).

In its sample, this clonotype ranks as medium-sized. The chain recombines TRBV6-1 with TRBJ2-7, with 13 bases that match TRBD2. The CDR3 loop spans 13 amino acids. V shed 6 bases, J shed 5 bases, and the junction held 1 base outside the gene matches. Germline CDR1 reads MNHNS; CDR2 reads SASEGT. CDR3 amino acids: CASRGLAGNEQYF. The CDR3, as DNA: TGTGCCAGCAGGGGACTAGCGGGAAACGAGCAGTACTTC.

Sample share makes this clonotype medium-sized. This sequence joins TRBV5-5 and TRBJ1-2; 9 positions agree with TRBD1. V trimming: 4 bases; J trimming: 8 bases; junction bases outside the gene matches: 12. The CDR3 is 15 residues long. Looked up from germline, CDR1 is SGHKS and CDR2 is YYEKEE (reference sequence). CDR3 sequence (DNA): TGTGCCAGCAGCCCCGGAATGGACAGGGGTGGAGGCTACACCTTC. Translated, it gives CASSPGMDRGGGYTF.

The chain combines TRBV20-1 with TRBJ2-7; 11 nucleotides line up with TRBD1. J was trimmed by 2 bases and V by 2 bases; bases with no gene match: 20. CDR1 and CDR2 (germline): DFQATT, SNEGSKA (reference sequence). The CDR3 consists of 20 residues. The CDR3 loop is CSARRNPGQGEGFTTYEQYF. The CDR3 DNA follows: TGCAGTGCTAGACGAAATCCGGGACAGGGGGAAGGATTCACCACCTACGAGCAGTACTTC.

The CDR3 reads CASSLLAGTEAFF. The CDR3 DNA is TGTGCCAGCAGTCTACTAGCGGGCACTGAAGCTTTCTTT. The V call is TRBV14, the J call TRBJ1-1; D call uncertain. V lost 6 bases and J 4 bases, leaving 12 bases between the germline ends. Germline assignment: CDR1 SGHDN and CDR2 FVKESK. The CDR3 covers 13 residues.

The chain joins TRBV18 to TRBJ1-5; 12 nucleotides agree with TRBD1. Trimming at V came to 2 bases and at J to 6 bases, leaving 5 bases not matched to a gene. The CDR3 sequence is 16 residues long. Germline CDR1 reads KGHSH; CDR2 reads LQKENI. CDR3 amino acids: CASSPGTGGTGQPQHF. The CDR3 nucleotides read TGTGCCAGCTCACCAGGGACAGGGGGCACGGGTCAGCCCCAGCATTTT.

Ten or more counts support this clonotype. The rearrangement uses TRBV12-3 or TRBV12-4 and TRBJ1-2, with D possibly TRBD1 on 6 matching bases. The CDR3 totals 15 residues. V was clipped by 5 bases and J by 1 base, with 14 bases between them. CDR3 bases: TGTGCCAGCAGTCCCCGAGACAGGATTAACTATGGCTACACCTTC. This translates into CASSPRDRINYGYTF.

The chain is built from TRBV6-1 and TRBJ2-7, with D tentatively TRBD1 or TRBD2 (5 bases each). CDR1 MNHNS and CDR2 SASEGT come from the germline V gene. V shed 7 bases and J shed 9 bases, with 22 bases lying between them. This CDR3 is 14 amino acids long. This CDR3 reads CASNAGTPFKRQYF. The CDR3 nucleotides are TGTGCCAGCAACGCCGGGACCCCCTTTAAGCGGCAGTACTTC.

By proportion, this clonotype is medium-sized. The DNA for the CDR3 is TGTGCCACCGGGGCGGGAGGGCCCGCAGATACGCAGTATTTT. It translates to CATGAGGPADTQYF. The chain uses TRBV24-1 and TRBJ2-3, with 9 bases that match TRBD2. Trimming at V came to 9 bases and at J to 4 bases, leaving 7 bases not matched to a gene. This CDR3 has 14 amino acids. Looked up from germline, CDR1 is KGHDR and CDR2 is SFDVKD.

By share, this clonotype ranks as medium-sized. The chain links TRBV6-1 to TRBJ2-2; TRBD1 aligns across 7 bases. V trimming: 4 bases; J trimming: 5 bases; junction bases outside the gene matches: 7. The germline V gene has CDR1 MNHNS and CDR2 SASEGT. This CDR3 has 15 residues. The CDR3 loop reads CASSGGTALTGELFF. The CDR3 region has the DNA TGTGCCAGCAGTGGAGGGACAGCCCTAACCGGGGAGCTGTTTTTT.

Relative to its sample, this clonotype is medium-sized. The chain combines TRBV18 with TRBJ1-2; D is uncertain. The ends were cut back, 4 bases at V and 4 bases at J, with 7 bases in the middle. The CDR3 spans 12 residues. In germline, CDR1 is KGHSH, CDR2 LQKENI. The CDR3 sequence: CASSRERYGYTF. CDR3 bases: TGTGCCAGCTCACGGGAGCGCTATGGCTACACCTTC.

This clonotype was observed at least ten times. This sequence joins TRBV6-2 or TRBV6-3 and TRBJ2-7, with unresolved D. Trimming cost V 4 bases and J 0 bases, with 10 bases left between them. Germline V gene sequence: CDR1 MNHEY, CDR2 SVGEGT. This CDR3 spans 14 amino acids. The CDR3 DNA follows: TGTGCCAGCAGTTCATACAGTGACTCCTACGAGCAGTACTTC. This gives the protein CASSSYSDSYEQYF.

This clonotype is categorized as medium-sized. The gene calls are TRBV15 and TRBJ1-1, with unresolved D. V shed 1 base and J shed 0 bases, with 3 bases lying between them. The CDR3 is 13 amino acids. From germline, CDR1 is LNHNV and CDR2 YYDKDF (reference sequence). DNA for the CDR3: TGTGCCACCAGCAGAGGAATGAACACTGAAGCTTTCTTT. This sequence encodes CATSRGMNTEAFF.